This T cell receptor (beta chain) was captured in a study of shared clonotypes between healthy human individuals (dated by TCRdb to between 2020 and 2021). As for the study more broadly: Three men and a couple of women, aged 18 to 49 years, made up the cohort. For each donor, CD4 naive and CD4 memory were each run on three plates, CD8 naive on two plates, and CD8 memory on one plate. The study deeply sequenced blood TCR repertoires of several healthy adults to estimate repertoire size and the extent of clonotype sharing between individuals. To increase sequencing depth and limit assay-specific biases, different laboratories used diverse techniques to prepare libraries and sequence TCR repertoires. Leukapheresis yielded between about 0.85 and 10 billion PBMCs per donor. Points the paper makes about the study in general: Because the study included a small number of donors, the genetic and exposure-history diversity represented was limited. Naive subsets generally had larger estimated clonotype richness than memory subsets did. Clonotypes shared by all four sorted-subset donors showed higher generation probabilities than non-shared clonotypes. About 5% of naive CD4, 3.5% of naive CD8, 2.3% of memory CD4, and more than 0.35% of memory CD8 clonotypes were shared across several donors. Pairwise subsampling indicated that sequencing depth was expected to affect the degree of clonotype sharing among donors. Incomplete sequencing was indicated by rarefaction of sorted-subset datasets, despite the large sequencing depth. Sampling was restricted to blood, and TCR repertoires in tissues likely differ from the TCR repertoires found in blood.

TCR CDR3 regions were amplified from genomic DNA by multiplex PCR using the deep immunoSEQ assay. For each cell subset, the extracted genomic DNA was distributed evenly across all wells of several immunoSEQ 96-well plates, and each plate served as one replicate. For sorted subsets, about 200 ng genomic DNA, equal to approximately 30,000 T cell genomes, was loaded into each replicate PCR. Purified libraries were quantified with a Qubit 3.0 fluorometer, sized on a Bioanalyzer 2100, and re-quantified with the KAPA Library Quantification kit. A separate single-read 150-cycle Illumina NextSeq 550 flow cell was used to sequence each immunoSEQ 96-well plate. The authors' analysis ran thus. Because the immunoSEQ output included only junctional sequences and no quality scores, the filtering could not be the same as the filtering used for full-length reads. Sequences were annotated with PyIR, a Python wrapper for IgBLAST v1.9, using IMGT germline references to assign V/J genes and CDR3. Any read was removed if the V/J assignment was weak (E-value above 1e-6), the CDR3 was missing, or the read contained stop codons, out-of-frame junctions, or ambiguous translated residues. V3J clonotypes were defined as sequences sharing the same inferred V gene, J gene, and CDR3 amino acid sequence. The percentage overlap between two repertoires was calculated by dividing the number of shared unique clonotypes by the size of the smaller repertoire. Richness of each repertoire was evaluated using RTK rarefaction, the Chao1 estimator, and Recon v2.1 estimates of unobserved clonotypes. Generation probabilities were computed with OLGA for all TCRbeta clonotypes obtained by the gDNA method from several donors. Here the immuneACCESS table is served through TCRdb, limited to in-frame sequences with V and J called. Missing clones are a known gap in these copies; in checked studies unresolved V genes cover under half, and the rest lacks a known reason. V, J and clone size were drawn from that table, and D and trimming were deduced from the DNA. The sample has about 700,000 clones on record, under 95% of them singletons. Of the sample, 24% is held by the ten largest clones.

On this clone itself: Which antigen it targets is not known. No much larger clonotype is one base removed from it; base qualities were not supplied.

Trimming costs V 0 bases and J 4 bases, and their ends lie 11 bases apart. Taken from the germline V gene, the CDR1 and CDR2 loops are MNHEY and SVGAGI. Measured from the cysteine to the phenylalanine, the CDR3 is 15 residues long. The read is trimmed to its CDR3 DNA, 45 bases read in frame from base 1. CD8 naive samples were obtained by positive selection for CCR7 among CD45RO-negative cells, yielding a CD45RA+CCR7+ population from which TemRA cells were excluded. The donors were healthy, HIV-negative adults who had no recently reported acute infections or vaccinations. Every donor was a Caucasian adult residing in Nashville, Tennessee, USA. After blood collection by leukapheresis, PBMCs were isolated using Ficoll-Histopaque density gradient centrifugation and then cryopreserved in the vapor phase of liquid nitrogen. Analytical flow cytometry was used to check the purity and quantity of each magnetically sorted T cell population. From each sorted fraction, genomic DNA was isolated and quantified by UV absorbance on a Nanodrop 2000c.

The sample comprised naive CD8+ T cells sorted from blood. The label giving this sample's cell subset or site can be read as: CD45RA+CCR7+. This chain is built from TRBV6-5 and TRBJ2-3, with an unclear D gene assignment. The TCR was taken from a young man in good health. The CDR3 has the sequence CASSYSRLLSDTQYF. The DNA sequence reads TGTGCCAGCAGTTACTCGAGGCTCCTCTCAGATACGCAGTATTTT.